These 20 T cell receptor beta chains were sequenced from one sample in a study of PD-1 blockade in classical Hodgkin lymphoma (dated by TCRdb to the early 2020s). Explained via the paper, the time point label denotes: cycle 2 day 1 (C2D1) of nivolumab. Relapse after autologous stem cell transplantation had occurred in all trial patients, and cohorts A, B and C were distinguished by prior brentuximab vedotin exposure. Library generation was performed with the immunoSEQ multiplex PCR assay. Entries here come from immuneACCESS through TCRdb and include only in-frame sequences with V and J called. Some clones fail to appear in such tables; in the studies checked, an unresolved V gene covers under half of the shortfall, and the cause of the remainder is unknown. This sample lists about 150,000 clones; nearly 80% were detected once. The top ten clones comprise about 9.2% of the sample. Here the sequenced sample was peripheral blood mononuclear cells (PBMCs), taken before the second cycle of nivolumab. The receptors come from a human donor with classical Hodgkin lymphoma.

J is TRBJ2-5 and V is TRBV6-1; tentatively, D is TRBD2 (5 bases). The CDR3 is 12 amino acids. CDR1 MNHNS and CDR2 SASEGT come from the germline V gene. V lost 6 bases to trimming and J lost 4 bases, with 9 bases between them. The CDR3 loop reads CASSTSGETQYF. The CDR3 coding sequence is TGTGCCAGCAGCACTAGTGGAGAGACCCAGTACTTC.

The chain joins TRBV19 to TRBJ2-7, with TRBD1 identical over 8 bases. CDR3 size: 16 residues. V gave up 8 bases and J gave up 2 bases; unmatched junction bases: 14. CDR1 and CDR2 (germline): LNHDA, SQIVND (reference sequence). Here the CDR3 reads CASATYPGQVTYEQYF. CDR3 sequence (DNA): TGTGCCAGTGCCACGTATCCGGGACAGGTGACCTACGAGCAGTACTTC.

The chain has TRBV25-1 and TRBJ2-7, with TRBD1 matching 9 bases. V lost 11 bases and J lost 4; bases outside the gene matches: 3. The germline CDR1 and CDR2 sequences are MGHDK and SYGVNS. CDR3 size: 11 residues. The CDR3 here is CAAGTGYEQYF. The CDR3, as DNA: TGTGCCGCCGGGACAGGGTACGAGCAGTACTTC.

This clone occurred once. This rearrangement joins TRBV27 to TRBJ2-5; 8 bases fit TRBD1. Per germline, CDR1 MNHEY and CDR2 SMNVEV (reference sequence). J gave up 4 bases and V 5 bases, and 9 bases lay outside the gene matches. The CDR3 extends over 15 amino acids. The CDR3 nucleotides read TGTGCCAGCAGTATGAGGACAGGGTCATTAGAGACCCAGTACTTC. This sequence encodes CASSMRTGSLETQYF.

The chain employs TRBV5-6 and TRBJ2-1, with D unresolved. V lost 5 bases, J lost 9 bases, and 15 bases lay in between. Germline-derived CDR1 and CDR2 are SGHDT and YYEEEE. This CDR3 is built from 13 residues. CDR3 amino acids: CASSHLTVGEQFF. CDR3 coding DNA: TGTGCCAGCAGTCACCTTACGGTGGGTGAGCAGTTCTTC.

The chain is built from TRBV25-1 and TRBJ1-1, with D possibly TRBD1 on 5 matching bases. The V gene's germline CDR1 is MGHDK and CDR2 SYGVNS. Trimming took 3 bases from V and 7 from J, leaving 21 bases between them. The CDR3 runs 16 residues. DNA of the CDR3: TGTGCCAGCAGTGATGGGGTTAGGGGAATTGGGAGTGAAGCTTTCTTT. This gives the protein CASSDGVRGIGSEAFF.

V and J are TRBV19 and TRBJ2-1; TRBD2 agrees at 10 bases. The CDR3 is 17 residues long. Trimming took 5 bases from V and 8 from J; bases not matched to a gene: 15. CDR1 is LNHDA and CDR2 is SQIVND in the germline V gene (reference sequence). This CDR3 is CASSFPRKAGGPYEQFF. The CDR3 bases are TGTGCCAGTAGTTTCCCCCGAAAAGCGGGAGGGCCTTATGAGCAGTTCTTC.

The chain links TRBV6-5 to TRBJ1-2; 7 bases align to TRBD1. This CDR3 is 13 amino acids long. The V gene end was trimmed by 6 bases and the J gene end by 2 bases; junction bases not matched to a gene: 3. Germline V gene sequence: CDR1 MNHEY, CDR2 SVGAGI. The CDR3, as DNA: TGTGCCAGCAGGAAACAGGGGAACTATGGCTACACCTTC. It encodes CASRKQGNYGYTF.

CDR3 DNA: TGTGCCAGTAGTTCCATGGACTCAGGGGGCTATGGCTACACCTTC. As protein: CASSSMDSGGYGYTF. The chain employs TRBV19 and TRBJ1-2; 7 bases line up with TRBD1. The CDR3 consists of 15 residues. CDR1 LNHDA and CDR2 SQIVND come from the germline V gene (reference sequence). Trimming removed 5 bases from V and 4 bases from J; junction bases left unmatched: 10.

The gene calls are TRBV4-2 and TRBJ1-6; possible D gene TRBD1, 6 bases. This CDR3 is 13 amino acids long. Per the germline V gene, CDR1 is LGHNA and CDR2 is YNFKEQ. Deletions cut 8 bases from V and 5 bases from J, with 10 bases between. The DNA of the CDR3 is TGTGCCAGCCGGACAGCCGATAATTCACCCCTCCACTTT. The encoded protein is CASRTADNSPLHF.

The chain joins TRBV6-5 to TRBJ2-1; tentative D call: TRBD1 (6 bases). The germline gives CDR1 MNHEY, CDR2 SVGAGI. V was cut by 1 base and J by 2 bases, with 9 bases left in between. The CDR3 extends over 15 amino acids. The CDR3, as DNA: TGTGCCAGCAGTTACTTCACAGGGCCCTACAATGAGCAGTTCTTC. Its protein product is CASSYFTGPYNEQFF.

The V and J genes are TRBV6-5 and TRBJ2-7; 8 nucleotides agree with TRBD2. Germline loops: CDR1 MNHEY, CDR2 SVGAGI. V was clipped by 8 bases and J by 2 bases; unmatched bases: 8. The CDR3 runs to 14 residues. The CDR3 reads CASRWLAGPYEQYF. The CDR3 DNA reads TGTGCCAGCCGGTGGTTAGCGGGGCCCTACGAGCAGTACTTC.

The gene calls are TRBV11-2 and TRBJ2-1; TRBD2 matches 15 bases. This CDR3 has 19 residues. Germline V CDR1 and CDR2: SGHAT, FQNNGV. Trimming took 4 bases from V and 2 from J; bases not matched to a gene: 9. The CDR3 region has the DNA TGTGCCAGCAGCTCGCTACCGGGACTAGCGGGAGGCACCTACAATGAGCAGTTCTTC. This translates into CASSSLPGLAGGTYNEQFF.

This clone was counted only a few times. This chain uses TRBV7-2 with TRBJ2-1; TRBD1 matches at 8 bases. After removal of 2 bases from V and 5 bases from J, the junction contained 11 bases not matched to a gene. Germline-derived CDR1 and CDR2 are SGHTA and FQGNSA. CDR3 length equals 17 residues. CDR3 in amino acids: CASSLYSRTGLHNEQFF. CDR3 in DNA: TGTGCCAGCAGCTTATACTCAAGGACAGGGCTCCACAATGAGCAGTTCTTC.

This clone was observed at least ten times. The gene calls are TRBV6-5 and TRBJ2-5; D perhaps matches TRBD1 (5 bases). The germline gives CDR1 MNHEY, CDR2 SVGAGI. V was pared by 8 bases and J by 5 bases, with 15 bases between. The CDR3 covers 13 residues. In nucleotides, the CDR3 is TGTGCCAGCGGTAGCAGGGCTAGGGAGACCCAGTACTTC. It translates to CASGSRARETQYF.

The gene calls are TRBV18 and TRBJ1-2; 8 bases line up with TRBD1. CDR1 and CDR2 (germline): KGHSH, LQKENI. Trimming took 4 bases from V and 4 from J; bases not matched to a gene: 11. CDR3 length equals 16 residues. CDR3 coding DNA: TGTGCCAGCTCACAAGGACAGGGCGATCGAGCCTATGGCTACACCTTC. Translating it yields CASSQGQGDRAYGYTF.

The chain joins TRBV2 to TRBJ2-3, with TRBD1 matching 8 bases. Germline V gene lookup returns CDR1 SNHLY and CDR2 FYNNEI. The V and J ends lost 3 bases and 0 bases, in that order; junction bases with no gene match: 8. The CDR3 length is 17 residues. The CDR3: CASSEAGGSYSTDTQYF. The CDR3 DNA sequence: TGTGCCAGCAGTGAGGCAGGGGGCTCCTATAGCACAGATACGCAGTATTTT.

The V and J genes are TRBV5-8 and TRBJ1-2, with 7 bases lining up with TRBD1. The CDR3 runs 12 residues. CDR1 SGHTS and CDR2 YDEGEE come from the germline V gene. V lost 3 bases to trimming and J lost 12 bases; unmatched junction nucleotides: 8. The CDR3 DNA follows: TGTGCCAGCAGCTATCAGAGCAGGGGGAACACCTTC. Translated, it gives CASSYQSRGNTF. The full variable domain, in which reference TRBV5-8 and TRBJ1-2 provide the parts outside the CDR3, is EAGVTQSPTHLIKTRGQQATLRCSPISGHTSVYWYQQALGLGLQFLLWYDEGEERNRGNFPPRFSGRQFPNYSSELNVNALELEDSALYLCASSYQSRGNTFGSGTRLTVV.

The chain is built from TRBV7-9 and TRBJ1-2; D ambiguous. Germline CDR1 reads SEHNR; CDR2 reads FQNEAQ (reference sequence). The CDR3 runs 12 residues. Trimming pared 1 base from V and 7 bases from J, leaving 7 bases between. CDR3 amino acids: CASSLDVGGYTF. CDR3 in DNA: TGTGCCAGCAGCTTAGATGTAGGTGGCTACACCTTC.

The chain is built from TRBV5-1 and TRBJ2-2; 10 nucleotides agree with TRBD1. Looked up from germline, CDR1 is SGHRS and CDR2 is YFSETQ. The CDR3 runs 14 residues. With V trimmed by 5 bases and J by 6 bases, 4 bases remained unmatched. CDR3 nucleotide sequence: TGCGCCAGCAGGTCGACAGGGGGCGCCGGGGAGCTGTTTTTT. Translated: CASRSTGGAGELFF.